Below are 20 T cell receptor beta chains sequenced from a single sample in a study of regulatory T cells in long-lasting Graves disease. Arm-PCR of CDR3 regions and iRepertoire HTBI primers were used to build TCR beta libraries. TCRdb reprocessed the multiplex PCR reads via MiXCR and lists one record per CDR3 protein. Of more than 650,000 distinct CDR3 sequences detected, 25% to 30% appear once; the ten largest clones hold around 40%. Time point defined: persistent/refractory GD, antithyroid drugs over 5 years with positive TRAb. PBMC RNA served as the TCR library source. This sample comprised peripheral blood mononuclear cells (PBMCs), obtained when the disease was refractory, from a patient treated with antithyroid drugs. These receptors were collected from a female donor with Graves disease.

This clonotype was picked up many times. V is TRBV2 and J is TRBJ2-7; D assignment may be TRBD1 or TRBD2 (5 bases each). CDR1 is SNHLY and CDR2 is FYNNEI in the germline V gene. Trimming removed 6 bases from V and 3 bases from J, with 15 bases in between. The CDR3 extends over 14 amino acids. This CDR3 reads CASRRDLELYEQYF. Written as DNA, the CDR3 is TGTGCCAGCAGGAGGGACCTAGAACTCTACGAGCAGTACTTC.

This CDR3 reads CAGGTGKNYGYTF. CDR3 coding DNA: TGCGCCGGCGGGACAGGGAAGAACTATGGCTACACCTTC. V gene TRBV5-1 combines with J gene TRBJ1-2, with 9 bases lining up with TRBD1. Germline V gene sequence: CDR1 SGHRS, CDR2 YFSETQ. The CDR3 length is 13 residues. J lost 2 bases, V lost 10 bases, and 6 bases had no gene match. The full variable domain, completed using reference TRBV5-1 and TRBJ1-2, is KAGVTQTPRYLIKTRGQQVTLSCSPISGHRSVSWYQQTPGQGLQFLFEYFSETQRNKGNFPGRFSGRQFSNSRSEMNVSTLELGDSALYLCAGGTGKNYGYTFGSGTRLTVV.

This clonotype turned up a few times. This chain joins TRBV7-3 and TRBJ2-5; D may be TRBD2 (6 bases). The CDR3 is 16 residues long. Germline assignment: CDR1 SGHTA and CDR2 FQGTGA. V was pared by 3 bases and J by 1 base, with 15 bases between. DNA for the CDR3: TGTGCCAGCAGCTTTGGTGGCGGGAACCTCCAAGAGACCCAGTACTTC. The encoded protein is CASSFGGGNLQETQYF.

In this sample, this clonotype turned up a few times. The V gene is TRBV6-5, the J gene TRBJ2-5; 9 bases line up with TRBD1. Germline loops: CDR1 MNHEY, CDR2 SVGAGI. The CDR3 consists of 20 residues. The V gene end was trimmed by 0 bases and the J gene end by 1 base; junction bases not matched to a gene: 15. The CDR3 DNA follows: TGTGCCAGCAGTTACTCGAACAGGGGGCGACTTATTATCATCCAAGAGACCCAGTACTTC. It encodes CASSYSNRGRLIIIQETQYF.

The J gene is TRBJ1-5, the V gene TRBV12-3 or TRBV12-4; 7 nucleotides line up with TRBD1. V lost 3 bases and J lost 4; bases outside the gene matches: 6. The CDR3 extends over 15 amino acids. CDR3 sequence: CASSLGRGTNQPQHF. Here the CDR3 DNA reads TGTGCCAGCAGTTTGGGCAGGGGGACAAATCAGCCCCAGCATTTT.

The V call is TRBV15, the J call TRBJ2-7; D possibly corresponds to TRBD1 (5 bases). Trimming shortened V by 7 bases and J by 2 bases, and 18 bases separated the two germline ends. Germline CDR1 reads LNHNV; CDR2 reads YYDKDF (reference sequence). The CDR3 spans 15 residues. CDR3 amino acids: CATNSSPDSAYEQYF. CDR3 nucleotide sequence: TGTGCCACCAACAGTTCCCCCGACAGCGCCTACGAGCAGTACTTC.

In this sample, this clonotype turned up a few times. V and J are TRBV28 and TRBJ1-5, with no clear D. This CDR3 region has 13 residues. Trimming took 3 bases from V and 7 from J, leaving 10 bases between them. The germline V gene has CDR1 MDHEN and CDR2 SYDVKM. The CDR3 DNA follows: TGTGCCAGCAGTTTGGGTTTCAGACAGCCCCAGCATTTT. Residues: CASSLGFRQPQHF.

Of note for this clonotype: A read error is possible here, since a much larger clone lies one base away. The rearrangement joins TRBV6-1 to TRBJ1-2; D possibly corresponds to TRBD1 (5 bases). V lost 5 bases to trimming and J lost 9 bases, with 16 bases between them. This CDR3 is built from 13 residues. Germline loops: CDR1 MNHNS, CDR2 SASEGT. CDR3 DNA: TGTGCCAGCAGTACGGGGGGAATATATAGCTACACCTTC. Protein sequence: CASSTGGIYSYTF.

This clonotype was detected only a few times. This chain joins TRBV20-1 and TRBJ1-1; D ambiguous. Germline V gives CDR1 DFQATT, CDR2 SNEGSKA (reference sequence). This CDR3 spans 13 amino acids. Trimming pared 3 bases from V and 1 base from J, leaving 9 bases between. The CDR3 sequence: CSASRVRNTEAFF. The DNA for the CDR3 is TGCAGTGCTAGTCGGGTCAGGAACACTGAAGCTTTCTTT.

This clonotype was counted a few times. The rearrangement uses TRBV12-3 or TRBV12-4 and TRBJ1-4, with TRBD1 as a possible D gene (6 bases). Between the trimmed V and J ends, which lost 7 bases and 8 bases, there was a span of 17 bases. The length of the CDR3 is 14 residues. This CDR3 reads CASTIAGGEEKLFF. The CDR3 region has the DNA TGTGCCAGCACCATTGCGGGGGGCGAGGAAAAACTGTTTTTT.

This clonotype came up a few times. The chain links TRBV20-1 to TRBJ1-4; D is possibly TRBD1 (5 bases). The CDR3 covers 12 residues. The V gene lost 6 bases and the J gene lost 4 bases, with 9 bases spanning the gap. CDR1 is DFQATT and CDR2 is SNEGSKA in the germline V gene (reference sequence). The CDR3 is CSAGTHNEKLFF. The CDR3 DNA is TGCAGTGCGGGGACGCATAATGAAAAACTGTTTTTT.

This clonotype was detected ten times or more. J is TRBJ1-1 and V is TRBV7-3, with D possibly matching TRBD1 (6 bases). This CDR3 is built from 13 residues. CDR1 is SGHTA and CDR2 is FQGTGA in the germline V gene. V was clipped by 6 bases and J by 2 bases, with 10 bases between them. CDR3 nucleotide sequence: TGTGCCAGCAGTTGGGGGCGCAACACTGAAGCTTTCTTT. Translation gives CASSWGRNTEAFF.

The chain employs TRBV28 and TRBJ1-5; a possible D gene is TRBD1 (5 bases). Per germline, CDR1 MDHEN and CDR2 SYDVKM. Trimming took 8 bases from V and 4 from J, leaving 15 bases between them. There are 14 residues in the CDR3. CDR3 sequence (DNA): TGTGCCAGCTCACCCGGGGCAGATAATCAGCCCCAGCATTTT. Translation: CASSPGADNQPQHF.

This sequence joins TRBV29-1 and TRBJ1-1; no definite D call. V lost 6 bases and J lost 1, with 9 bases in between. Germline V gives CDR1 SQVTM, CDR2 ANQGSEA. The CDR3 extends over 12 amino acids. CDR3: CSVTGENTEAFF. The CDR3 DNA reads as TGCAGCGTCACCGGGGAGAACACTGAAGCTTTCTTT.

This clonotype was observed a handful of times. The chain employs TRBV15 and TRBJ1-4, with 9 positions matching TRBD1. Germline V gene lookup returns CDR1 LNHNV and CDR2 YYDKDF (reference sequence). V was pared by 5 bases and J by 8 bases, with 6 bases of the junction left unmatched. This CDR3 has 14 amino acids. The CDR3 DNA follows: TGTGCCACCAGCGGACGACAGGGGGGCGAAAAACTGTTTTTT. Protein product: CATSGRQGGEKLFF.

The CDR3 DNA follows: TGCAGTGCTAGGGGAGATAACTTCAACACTGAAGCTTTCTTT. Translation gives CSARGDNFNTEAFF. The gene calls are TRBV20-1 and TRBJ1-1, with D uncertain. CDR1 DFQATT and CDR2 SNEGSKA come from the germline V gene (reference sequence). V was cut by 3 bases and J by 2 bases, with 13 bases left in between. This CDR3 has 14 amino acids.

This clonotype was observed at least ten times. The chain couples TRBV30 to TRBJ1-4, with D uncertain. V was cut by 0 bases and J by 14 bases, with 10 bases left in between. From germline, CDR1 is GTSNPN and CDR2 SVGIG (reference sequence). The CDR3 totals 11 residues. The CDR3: CAWSVRDLLFF. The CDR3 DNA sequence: TGTGCCTGGAGTGTACGCGACCTGCTGTTTTTT.

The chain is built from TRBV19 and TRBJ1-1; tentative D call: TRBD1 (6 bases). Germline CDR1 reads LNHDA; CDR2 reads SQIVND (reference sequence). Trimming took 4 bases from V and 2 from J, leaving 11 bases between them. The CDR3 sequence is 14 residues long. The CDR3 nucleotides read TGTGCCAGTAGTACCGGGACATCTAACACTGAAGCTTTCTTT. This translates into CASSTGTSNTEAFF. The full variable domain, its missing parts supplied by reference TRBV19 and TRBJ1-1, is DGGITQSPKYLFRKEGQNVTLSCEQNLNHDAMYWYRQDPGQGLRLIYYSQIVNDFQKGDIAEGYSVSREKKESFPLTVTSAQKNPTAFYLCASSTGTSNTEAFFGQGTRLTVV.

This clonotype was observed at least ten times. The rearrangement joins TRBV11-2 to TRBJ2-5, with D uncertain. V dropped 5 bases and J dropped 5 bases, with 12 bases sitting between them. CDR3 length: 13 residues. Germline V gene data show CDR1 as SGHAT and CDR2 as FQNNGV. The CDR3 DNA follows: TGTGCCAGCAGCGGGCCCGCAGCGGAGACCCAGTACTTC. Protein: CASSGPAAETQYF. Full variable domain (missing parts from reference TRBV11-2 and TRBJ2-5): EAGVAQSPRYKIIEKRQSVAFWCNPISGHATLYWYQQILGQGPKLLIQFQNNGVVDDSQLPKDRFSAERLKGVDSTLKIQPAKLEDSAVYLCASSGPAAETQYFGPGTRLLVL.

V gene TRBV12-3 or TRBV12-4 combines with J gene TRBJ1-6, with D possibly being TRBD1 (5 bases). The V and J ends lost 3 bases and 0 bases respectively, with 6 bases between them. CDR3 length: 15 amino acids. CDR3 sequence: CASSFDSSYNSPLHF. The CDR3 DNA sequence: TGTGCCAGCAGTTTTGACAGCTCCTATAATTCACCCCTCCACTTT.